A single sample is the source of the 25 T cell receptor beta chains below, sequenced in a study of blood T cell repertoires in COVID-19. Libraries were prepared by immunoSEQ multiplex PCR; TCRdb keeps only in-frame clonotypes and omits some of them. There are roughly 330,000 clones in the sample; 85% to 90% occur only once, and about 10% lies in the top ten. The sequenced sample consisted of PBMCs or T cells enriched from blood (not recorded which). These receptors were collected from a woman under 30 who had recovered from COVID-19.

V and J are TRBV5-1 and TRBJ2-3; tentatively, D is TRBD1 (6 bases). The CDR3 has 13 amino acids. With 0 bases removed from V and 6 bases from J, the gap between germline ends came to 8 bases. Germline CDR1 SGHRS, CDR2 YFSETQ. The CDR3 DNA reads TGCGCCAGCAGCTTGGGGGGGCAGGATACGCAGTATTTT. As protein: CASSLGGQDTQYF.

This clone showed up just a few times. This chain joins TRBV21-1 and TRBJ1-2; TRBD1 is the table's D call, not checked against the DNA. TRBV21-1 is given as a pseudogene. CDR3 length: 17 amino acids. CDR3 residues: CASSKRNRARLRYGYTF. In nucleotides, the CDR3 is TGTGCCAGCAGCAAAAGGAACAGGGCACGACTTCGGTATGGCTACACCTTC.

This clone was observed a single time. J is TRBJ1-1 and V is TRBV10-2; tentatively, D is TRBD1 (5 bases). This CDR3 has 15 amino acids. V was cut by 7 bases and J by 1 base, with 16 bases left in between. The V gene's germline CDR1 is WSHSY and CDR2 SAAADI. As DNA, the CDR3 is TGCGCCAGCACCCAGGGTGGGGCACAGAACACTGAAGCTTTCTTT. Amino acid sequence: CASTQGGAQNTEAFF.

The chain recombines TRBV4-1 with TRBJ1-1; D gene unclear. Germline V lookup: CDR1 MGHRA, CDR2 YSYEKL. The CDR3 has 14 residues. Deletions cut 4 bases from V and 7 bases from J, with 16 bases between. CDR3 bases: TGCGCCAGCAGCCCCCCAAGTGCGACTGTTGAAGCTTTCTTT. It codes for CASSPPSATVEAFF.

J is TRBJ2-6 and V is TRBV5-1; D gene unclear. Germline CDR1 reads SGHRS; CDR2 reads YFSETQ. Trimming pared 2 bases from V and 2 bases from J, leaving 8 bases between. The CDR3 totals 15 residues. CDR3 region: CASSFRDTGANVLTF. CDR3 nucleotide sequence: TGCGCCAGCAGCTTCCGAGACACTGGGGCCAACGTCCTGACTTTC. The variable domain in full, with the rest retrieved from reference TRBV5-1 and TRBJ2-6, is KAGVTQTPRYLIKTRGQQVTLSCSPISGHRSVSWYQQTPGQGLQFLFEYFSETQRNKGNFPGRFSGRQFSNSRSEMNVSTLELGDSALYLCASSFRDTGANVLTFGAGSRLTVL.

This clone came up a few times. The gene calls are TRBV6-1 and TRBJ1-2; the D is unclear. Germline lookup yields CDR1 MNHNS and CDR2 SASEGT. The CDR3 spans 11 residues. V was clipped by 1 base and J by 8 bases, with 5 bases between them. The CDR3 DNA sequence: TGTGCCAGCAGTGAAGTCTACGGCTACACCTTC. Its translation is CASSEVYGYTF.

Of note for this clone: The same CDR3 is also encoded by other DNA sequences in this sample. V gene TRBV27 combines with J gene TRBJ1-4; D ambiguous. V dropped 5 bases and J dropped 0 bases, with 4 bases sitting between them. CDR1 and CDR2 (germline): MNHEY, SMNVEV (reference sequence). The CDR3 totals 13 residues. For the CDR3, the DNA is TGTGCCAGCAGTCGTACAACTAATGAAAAACTGTTTTTT. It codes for CASSRTTNEKLFF.

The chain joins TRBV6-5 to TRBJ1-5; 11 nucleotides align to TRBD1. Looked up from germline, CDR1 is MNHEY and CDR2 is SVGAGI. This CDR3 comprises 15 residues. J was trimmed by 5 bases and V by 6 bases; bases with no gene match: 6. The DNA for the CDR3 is TGTGCCAGCAGCCCCGGGACAGGGGGATATCAGCCCCAGCATTTT. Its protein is CASSPGTGGYQPQHF.

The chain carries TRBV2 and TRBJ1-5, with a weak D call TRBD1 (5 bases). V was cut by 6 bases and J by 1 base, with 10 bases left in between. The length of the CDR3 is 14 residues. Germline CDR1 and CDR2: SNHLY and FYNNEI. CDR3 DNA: TGTGCCAGCAGGGCGGGGCTCAGCAATCAGCCCCAGCATTTT. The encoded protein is CASRAGLSNQPQHF.

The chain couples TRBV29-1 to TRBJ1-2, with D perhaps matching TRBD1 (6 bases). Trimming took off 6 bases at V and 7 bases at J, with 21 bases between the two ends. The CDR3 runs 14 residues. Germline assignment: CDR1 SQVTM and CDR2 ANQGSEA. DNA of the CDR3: TGCAGCGTCGCATTCCAGGGGCGCGGAGGTGGCTACACCTTC. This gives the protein CSVAFQGRGGGYTF.

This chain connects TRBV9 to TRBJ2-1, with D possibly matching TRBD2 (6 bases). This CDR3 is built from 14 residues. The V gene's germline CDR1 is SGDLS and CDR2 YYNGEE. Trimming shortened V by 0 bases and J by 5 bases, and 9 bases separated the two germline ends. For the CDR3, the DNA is TGTGCCAGCAGCGTAGCGGGAGACAACAATGAGCAGTTCTTC. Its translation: CASSVAGDNNEQFF.

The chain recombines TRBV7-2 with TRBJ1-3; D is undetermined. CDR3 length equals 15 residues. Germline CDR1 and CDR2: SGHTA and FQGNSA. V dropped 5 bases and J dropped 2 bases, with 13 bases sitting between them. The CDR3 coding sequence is TGTGCCAGCAGCGATAGCGCCCAGCCTGGAAACACCATATATTTT. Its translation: CASSDSAQPGNTIYF.

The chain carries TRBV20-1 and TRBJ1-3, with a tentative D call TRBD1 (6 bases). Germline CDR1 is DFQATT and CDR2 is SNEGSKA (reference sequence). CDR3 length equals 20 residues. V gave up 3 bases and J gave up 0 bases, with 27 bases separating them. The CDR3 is CSASPAGQLWLPYSGNTIYF. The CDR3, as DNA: TGCAGTGCTAGTCCGGCAGGACAGCTCTGGTTACCCTACTCTGGAAACACCATATATTTT.

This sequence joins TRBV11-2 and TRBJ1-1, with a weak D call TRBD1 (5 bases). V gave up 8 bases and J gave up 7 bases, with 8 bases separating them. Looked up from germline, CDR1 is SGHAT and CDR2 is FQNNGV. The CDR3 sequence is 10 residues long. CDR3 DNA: TGTGCCAGCTCCGGGGGTGAAGCTTTCTTT. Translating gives CASSGGEAFF.

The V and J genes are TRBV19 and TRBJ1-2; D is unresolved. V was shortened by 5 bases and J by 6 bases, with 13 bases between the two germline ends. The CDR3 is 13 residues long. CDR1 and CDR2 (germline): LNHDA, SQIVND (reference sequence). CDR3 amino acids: CASSPNSQNGYTF. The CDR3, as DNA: TGTGCCAGTAGTCCAAATAGCCAGAATGGCTACACCTTC.

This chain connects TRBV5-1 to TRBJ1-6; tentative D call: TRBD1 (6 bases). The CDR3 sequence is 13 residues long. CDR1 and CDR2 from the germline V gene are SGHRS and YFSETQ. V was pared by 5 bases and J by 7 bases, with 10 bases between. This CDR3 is CASSTGSNSPLHF. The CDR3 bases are TGCGCCAGCAGTACAGGGTCGAATTCACCCCTCCACTTT.

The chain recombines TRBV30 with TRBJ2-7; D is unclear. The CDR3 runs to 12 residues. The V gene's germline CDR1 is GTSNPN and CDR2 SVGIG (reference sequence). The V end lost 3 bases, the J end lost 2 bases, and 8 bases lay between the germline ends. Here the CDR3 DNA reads TGTGCCTGGAGCGCTACCCCCTACGAGCAGTACTTC. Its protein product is CAWSATPYEQYF.

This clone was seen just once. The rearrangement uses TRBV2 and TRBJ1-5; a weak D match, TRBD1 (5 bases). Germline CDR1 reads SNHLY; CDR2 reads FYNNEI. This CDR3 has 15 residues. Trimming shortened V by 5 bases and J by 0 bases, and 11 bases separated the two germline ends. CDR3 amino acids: CASSRGHPSNQPQHF. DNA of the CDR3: TGTGCCAGCAGTCGTGGACACCCTAGCAATCAGCCCCAGCATTTT.

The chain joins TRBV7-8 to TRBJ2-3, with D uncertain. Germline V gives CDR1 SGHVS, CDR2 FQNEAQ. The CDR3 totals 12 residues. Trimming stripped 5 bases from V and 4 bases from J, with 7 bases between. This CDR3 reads CASSPVPDTQYF. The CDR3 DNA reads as TGTGCCAGCAGCCCCGTTCCAGATACGCAGTATTTT. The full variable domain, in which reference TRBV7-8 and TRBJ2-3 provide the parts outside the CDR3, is GAGVSQSPRYKVAKRGQDVALRCDPISGHVSLFWYQQALGQGPEFLTYFQNEAQLDKSGLPSDRFFAERPEGSVSTLKIQRTQQEDSAVYLCASSPVPDTQYFGPGTRLTVL.

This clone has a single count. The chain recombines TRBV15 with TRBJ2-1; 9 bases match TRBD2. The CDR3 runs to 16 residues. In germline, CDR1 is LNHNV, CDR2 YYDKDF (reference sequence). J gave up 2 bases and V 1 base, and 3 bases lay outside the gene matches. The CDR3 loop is CATSRGLADTYNEQFF. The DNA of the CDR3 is TGTGCCACCAGCAGAGGACTAGCGGACACCTACAATGAGCAGTTCTTC.

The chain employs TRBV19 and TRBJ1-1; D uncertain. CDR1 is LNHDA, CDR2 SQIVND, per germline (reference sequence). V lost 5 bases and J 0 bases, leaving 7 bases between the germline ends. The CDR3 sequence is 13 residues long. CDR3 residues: CASSVYLNTEAFF. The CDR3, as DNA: TGTGCCAGTAGTGTGTACTTGAACACTGAAGCTTTCTTT.

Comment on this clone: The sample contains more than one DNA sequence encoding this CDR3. The CDR3 DNA reads as TGTGCCAGCAGCTTAGAGGACAGTAGCAATCAGCCCCAGCATTTT. It yields the protein CASSLEDSSNQPQHF. The V call is TRBV7-8, the J call TRBJ1-5; possible D gene TRBD1, 6 bases. V was shortened by 1 base and J by 0 bases, with 7 bases between the two germline ends. The CDR3 loop spans 15 amino acids. In germline, CDR1 is SGHVS, CDR2 FQNEAQ.

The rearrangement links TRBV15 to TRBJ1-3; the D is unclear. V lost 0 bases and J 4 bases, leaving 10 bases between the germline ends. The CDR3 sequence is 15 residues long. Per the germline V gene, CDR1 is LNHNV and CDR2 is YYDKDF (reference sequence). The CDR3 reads CATSRDLGGGNTIYF. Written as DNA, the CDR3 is TGTGCCACCAGCAGAGATCTCGGCGGCGGAAACACCATATATTTT. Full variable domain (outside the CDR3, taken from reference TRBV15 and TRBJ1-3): DAMVIQNPRYQVTQFGKPVTLSCSQTLNHNVMYWYQQKSSQAPKLLFHYYDKDFNNEADTPDNFQSRRPNTSFCFLDIRSPGLGDTAMYLCATSRDLGGGNTIYFGEGSWLTVV.

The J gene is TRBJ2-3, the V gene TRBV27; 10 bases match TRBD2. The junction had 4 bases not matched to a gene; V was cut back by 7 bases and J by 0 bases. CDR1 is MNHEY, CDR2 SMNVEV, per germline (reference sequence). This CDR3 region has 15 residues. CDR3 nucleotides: TGTGCCAGCATCCTAGCGGGAGCTAGCACAGATACGCAGTATTTT. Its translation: CASILAGASTDTQYF.

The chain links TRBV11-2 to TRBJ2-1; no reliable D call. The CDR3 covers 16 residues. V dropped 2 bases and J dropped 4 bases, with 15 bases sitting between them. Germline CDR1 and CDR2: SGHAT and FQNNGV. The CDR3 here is CASSLNWALPYNEQFF. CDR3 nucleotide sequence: TGTGCCAGCAGCTTAAATTGGGCCCTACCTTACAATGAGCAGTTCTTC.